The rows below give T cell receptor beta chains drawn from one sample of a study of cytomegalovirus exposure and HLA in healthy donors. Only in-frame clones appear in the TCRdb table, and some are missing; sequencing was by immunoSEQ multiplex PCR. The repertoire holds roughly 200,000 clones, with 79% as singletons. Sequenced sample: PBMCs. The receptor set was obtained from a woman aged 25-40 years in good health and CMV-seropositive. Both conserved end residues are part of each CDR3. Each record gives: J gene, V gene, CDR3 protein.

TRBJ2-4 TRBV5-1 CASSLSLAGGQNIQYF
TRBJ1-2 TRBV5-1 CASSLHGDSNYGYTF
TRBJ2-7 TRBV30 CAWSVRGLTYEQYF
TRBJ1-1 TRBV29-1 CSVVGRMNTEAFF
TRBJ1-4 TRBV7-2 CASSPWGDRAEKLFF
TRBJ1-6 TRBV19 CASGRTGESPLHF
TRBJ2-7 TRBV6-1 CASSAHPGQGPYEQYF
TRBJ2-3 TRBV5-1 CASSLALTPRPSTDTQYF
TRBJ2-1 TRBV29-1 CSVEAPKGGEQFF
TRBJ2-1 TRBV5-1 CASSLVPGITYNEQFF
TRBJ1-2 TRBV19 CASSIFGGKYGYTF
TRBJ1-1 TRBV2 CASSMLRGRNTEAFF
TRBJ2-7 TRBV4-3 CASSHATAYEQYF
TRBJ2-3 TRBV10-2 CASSEQGVGTDTQYF
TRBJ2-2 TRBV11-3 CASSPRRGGTGELFF
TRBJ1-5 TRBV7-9 CASSFGGVQPQHF
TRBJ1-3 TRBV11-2 CASSSQASSGNTIYF
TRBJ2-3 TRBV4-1 CASSLIKDTQYF
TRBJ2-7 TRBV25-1 CASSSLAGGPSSYEQYF
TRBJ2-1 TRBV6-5 CASSYSASSTYNEQFF
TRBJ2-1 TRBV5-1 CASSLSGSNNEQFF
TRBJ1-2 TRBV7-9 CASSFRQGRANYGYTF
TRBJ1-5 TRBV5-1 CASSRVAGGNQPQHF
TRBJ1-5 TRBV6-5 CASSSGTASNQPQHF
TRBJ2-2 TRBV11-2 CASSLWTGGTGELFF
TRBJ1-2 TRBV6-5 CASGSGGGYGYTF
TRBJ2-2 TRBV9 CASSGTGGTGELFF
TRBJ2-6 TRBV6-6 CASSARGTGANVLTF
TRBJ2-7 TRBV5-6 CASSQVGHEQYF
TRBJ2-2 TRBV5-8 CASSFWDTKTPNTGELFF
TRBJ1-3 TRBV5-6 CASSSGTGGVRNTIYF